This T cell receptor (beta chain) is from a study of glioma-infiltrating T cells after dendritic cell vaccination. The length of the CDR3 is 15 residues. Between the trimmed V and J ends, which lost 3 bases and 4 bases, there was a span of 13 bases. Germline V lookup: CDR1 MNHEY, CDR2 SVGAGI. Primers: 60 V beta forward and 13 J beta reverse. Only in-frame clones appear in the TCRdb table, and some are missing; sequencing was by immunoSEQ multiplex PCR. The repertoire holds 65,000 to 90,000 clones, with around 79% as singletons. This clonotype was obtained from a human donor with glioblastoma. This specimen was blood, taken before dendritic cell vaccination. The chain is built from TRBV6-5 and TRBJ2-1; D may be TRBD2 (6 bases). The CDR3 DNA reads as TGTGCCAGCAGTTATGGCGGGACCCTATACAATGAGCAGTTCTTC. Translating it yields CASSYGGTLYNEQFF.